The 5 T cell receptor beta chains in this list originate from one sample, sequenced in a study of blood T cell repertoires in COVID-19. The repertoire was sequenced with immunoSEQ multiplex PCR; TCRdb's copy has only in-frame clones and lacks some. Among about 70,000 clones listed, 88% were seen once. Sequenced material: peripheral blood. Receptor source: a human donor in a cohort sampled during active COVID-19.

As DNA, the CDR3 is TGTGCCAGCAGCCAGGGAGTGGTGGATGGCTACACCTTC. This codes for CASSQGVVDGYTF. The J gene is TRBJ1-2, the V gene TRBV14; D not certain. From germline, CDR1 is SGHDN and CDR2 FVKESK. V dropped 3 bases and J dropped 6 bases, with 11 bases sitting between them. This CDR3 region has 13 residues.

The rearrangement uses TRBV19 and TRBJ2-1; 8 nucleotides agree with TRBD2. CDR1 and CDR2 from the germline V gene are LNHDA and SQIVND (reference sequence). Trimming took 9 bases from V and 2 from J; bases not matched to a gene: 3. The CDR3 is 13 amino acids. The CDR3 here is CASREGAYNEQFF. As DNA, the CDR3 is TGTGCCAGCCGGGAGGGGGCCTACAATGAGCAGTTCTTC.

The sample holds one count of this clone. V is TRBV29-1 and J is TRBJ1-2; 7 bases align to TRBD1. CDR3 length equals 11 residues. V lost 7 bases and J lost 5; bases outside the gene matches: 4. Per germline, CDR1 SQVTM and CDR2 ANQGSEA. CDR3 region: CSAGQEYGYTF. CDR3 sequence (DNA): TGCAGCGCTGGACAGGAGTATGGCTACACCTTC.

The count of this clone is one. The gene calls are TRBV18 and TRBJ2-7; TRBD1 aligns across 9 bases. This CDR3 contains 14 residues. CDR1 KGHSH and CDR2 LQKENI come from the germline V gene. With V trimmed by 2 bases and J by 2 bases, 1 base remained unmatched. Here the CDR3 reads CASSPDRGAYEQYF. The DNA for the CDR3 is TGTGCCAGCTCACCAGACAGGGGGGCCTACGAGCAGTACTTC.

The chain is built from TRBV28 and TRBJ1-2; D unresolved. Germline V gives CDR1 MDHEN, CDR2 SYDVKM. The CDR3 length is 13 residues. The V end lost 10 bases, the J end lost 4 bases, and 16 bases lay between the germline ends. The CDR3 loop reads CATAPAAVYGYTF. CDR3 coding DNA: TGTGCCACCGCCCCCGCGGCGGTCTATGGCTACACCTTC.